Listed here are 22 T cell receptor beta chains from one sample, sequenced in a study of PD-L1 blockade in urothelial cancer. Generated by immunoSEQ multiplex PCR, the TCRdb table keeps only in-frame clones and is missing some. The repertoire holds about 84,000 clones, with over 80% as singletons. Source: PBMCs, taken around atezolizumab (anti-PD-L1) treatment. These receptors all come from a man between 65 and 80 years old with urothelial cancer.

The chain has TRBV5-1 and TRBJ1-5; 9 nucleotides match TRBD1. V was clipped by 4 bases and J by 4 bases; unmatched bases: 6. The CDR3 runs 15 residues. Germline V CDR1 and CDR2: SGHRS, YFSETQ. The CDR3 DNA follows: TGCGCCAGCAGCCCGGGACAGGGCTCGAATCAGCCCCAGCATTTT. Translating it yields CASSPGQGSNQPQHF.

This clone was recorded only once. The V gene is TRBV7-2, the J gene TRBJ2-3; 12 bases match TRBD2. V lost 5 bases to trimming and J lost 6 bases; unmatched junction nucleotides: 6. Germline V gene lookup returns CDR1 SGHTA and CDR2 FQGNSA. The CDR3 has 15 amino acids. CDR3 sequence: CASSLGLAGRDTQYF. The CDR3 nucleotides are TGTGCCAGCAGCCTAGGACTAGCGGGAAGGGATACGCAGTATTTT.

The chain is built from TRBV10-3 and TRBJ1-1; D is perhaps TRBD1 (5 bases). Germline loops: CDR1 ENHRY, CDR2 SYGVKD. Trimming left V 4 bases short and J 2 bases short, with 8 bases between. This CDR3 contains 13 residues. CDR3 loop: CAISVTGNTEAFF. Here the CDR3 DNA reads TGTGCCATCAGTGTAACAGGTAACACTGAAGCTTTCTTT.

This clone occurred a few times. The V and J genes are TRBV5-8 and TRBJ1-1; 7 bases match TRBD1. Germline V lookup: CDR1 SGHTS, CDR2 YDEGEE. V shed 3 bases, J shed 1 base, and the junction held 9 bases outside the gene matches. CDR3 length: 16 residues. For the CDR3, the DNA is TGTGCCAGCAGCTGGGGGATCGGGACAGCGAACACTGAAGCTTTCTTT. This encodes CASSWGIGTANTEAFF.

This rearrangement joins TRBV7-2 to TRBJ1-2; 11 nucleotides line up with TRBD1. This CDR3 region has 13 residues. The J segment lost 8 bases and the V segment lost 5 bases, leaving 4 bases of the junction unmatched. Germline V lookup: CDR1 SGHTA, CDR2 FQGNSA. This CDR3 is CASSADRGQGYTF. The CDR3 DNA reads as TGTGCCAGCAGCGCGGACAGGGGGCAGGGCTACACCTTC.

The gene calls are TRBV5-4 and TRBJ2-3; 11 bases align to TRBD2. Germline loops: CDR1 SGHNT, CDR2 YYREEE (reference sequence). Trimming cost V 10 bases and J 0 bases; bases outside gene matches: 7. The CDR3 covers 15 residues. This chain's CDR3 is CAVGTSGTSTDTQYF. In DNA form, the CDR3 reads TGTGCCGTGGGGACTAGCGGAACTAGCACAGATACGCAGTATTTT.

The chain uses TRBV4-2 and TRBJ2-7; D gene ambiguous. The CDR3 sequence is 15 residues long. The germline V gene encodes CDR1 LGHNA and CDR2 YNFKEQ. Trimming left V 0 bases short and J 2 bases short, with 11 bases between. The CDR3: CASSQEGARPYEQYF. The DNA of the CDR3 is TGTGCCAGCAGCCAAGAAGGCGCCAGGCCCTACGAGCAGTACTTC.

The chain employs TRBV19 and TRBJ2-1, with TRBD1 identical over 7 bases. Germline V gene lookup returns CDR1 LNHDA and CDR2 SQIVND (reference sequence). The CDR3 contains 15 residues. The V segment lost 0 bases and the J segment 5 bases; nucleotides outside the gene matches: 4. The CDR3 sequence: CASSIDRGQHNEQFF. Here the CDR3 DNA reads TGTGCCAGTAGTATAGATCGGGGACAGCACAATGAGCAGTTCTTC.

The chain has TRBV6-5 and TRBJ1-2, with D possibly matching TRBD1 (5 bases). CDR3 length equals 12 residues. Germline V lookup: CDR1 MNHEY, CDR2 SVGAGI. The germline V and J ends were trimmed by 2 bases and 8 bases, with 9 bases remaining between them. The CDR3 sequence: CASSYRGGGYTF. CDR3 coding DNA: TGTGCCAGCAGTTACAGGGGCGGCGGCTACACCTTC.

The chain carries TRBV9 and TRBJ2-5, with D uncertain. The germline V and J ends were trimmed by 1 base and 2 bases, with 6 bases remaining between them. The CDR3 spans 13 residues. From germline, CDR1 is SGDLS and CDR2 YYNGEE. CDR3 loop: CASSVSPQETQYF. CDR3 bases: TGTGCCAGCAGCGTAAGCCCTCAAGAGACCCAGTACTTC.

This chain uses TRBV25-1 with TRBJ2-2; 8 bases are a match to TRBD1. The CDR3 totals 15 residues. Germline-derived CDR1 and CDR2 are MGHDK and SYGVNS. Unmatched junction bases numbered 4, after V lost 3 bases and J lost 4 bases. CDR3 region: CASSDRGQVTGELFF. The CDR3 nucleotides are TGTGCCAGCAGTGACAGGGGGCAAGTCACCGGGGAGCTGTTTTTT.

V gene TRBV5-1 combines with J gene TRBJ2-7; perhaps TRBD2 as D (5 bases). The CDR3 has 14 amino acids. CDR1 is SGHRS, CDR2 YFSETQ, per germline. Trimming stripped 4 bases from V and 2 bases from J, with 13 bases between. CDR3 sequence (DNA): TGCGCCAGCAGCGTAGTGGAGGTAACCTACGAGCAGTACTTC. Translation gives CASSVVEVTYEQYF. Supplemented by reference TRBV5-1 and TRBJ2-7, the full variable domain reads KAGVTQTPRYLIKTRGQQVTLSCSPISGHRSVSWYQQTPGQGLQFLFEYFSETQRNKGNFPGRFSGRQFSNSRSEMNVSTLELGDSALYLCASSVVEVTYEQYFGPGTRLTVT.

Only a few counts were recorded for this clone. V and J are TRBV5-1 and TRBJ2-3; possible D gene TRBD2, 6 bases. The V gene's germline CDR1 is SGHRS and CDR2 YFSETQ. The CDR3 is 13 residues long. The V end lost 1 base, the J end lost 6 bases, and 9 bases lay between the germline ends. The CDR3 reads CASSLRRGDTQYF. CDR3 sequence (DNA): TGCGCCAGCAGCTTGCGGAGGGGCGATACGCAGTATTTT.

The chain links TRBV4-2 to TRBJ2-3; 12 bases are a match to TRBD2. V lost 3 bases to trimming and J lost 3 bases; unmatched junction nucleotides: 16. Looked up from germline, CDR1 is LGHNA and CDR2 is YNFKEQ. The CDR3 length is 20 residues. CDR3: CASSQERGASGGAVTDTQYF. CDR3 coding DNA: TGTGCCAGCAGCCAGGAAAGAGGGGCTAGCGGGGGGGCGGTAACAGATACGCAGTATTTT.

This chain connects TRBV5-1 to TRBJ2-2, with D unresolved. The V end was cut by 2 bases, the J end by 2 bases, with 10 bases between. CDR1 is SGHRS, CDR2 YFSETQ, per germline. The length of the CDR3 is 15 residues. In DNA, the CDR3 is TGCGCCAGCAGCTTATTACAGCTTAACACCGGGGAGCTGTTTTTT. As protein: CASSLLQLNTGELFF.

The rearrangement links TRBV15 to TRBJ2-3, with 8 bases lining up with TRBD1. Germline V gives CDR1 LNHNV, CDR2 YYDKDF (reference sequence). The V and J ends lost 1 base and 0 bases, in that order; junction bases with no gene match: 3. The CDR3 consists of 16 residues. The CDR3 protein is CATSRGQGKSTDTQYF. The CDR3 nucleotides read TGTGCCACCAGCAGAGGACAGGGGAAAAGCACAGATACGCAGTATTTT. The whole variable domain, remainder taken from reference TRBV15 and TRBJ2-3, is DAMVIQNPRYQVTQFGKPVTLSCSQTLNHNVMYWYQQKSSQAPKLLFHYYDKDFNNEADTPDNFQSRRPNTSFCFLDIRSPGLGDTAMYLCATSRGQGKSTDTQYFGPGTRLTVL.

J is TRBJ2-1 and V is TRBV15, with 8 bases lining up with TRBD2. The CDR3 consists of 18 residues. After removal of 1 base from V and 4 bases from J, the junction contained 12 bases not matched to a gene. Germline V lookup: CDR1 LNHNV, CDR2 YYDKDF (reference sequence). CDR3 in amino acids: CATSRVRVGGGRYNEQFF. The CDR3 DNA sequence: TGTGCCACCAGCAGAGTACGAGTGGGCGGGGGGCGGTACAATGAGCAGTTCTTC.

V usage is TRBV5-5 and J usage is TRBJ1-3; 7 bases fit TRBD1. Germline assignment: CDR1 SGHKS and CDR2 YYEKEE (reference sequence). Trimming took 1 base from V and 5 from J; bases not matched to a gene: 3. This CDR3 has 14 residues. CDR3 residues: CASSLTGQRNTIYF. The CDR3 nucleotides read TGTGCCAGCAGCTTGACGGGACAGCGAAACACCATATATTTT. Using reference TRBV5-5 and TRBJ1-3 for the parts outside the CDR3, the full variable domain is DAGVTQSPTHLIKTRGQQVTLRCSPISGHKSVSWYQQVLGQGPQFIFQYYEKEERGRGNFPDRFSARQFPNYSSELNVNALLLGDSALYLCASSLTGQRNTIYFGEGSWLTVV.

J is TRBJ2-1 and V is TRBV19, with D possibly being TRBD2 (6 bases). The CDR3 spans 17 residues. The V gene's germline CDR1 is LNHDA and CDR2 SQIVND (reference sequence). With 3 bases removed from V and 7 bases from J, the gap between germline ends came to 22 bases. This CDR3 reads CASSMTPKRVTWNEQFF. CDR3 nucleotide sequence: TGTGCCAGTAGTATGACCCCTAAGCGGGTCACTTGGAATGAGCAGTTCTTC. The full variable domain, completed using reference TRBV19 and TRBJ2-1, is DGGITQSPKYLFRKEGQNVTLSCEQNLNHDAMYWYRQDPGQGLRLIYYSQIVNDFQKGDIAEGYSVSREKKESFPLTVTSAQKNPTAFYLCASSMTPKRVTWNEQFFGPGTRLTVL.

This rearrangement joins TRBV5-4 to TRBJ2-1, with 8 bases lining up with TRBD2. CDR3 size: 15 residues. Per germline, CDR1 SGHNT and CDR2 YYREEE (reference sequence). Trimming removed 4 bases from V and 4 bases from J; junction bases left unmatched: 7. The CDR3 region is CASSQGTSGYNEQFF. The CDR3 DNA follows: TGTGCCAGCAGCCAGGGTACTAGCGGTTACAATGAGCAGTTCTTC.

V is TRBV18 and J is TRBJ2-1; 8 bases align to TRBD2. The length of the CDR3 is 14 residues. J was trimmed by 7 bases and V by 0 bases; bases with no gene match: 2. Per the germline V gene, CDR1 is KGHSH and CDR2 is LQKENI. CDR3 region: CASSPPIAGNEQFF. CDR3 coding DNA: TGTGCCAGCTCACCACCAATAGCGGGGAATGAGCAGTTCTTC.

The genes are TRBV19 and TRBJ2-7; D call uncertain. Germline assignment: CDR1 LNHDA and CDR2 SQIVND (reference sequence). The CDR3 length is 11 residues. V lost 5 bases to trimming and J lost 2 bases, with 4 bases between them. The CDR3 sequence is CASSSPYEQYF. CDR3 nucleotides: TGTGCCAGTAGTTCTCCCTACGAGCAGTACTTC. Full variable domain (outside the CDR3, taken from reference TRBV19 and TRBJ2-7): DGGITQSPKYLFRKEGQNVTLSCEQNLNHDAMYWYRQDPGQGLRLIYYSQIVNDFQKGDIAEGYSVSREKKESFPLTVTSAQKNPTAFYLCASSSPYEQYFGPGTRLTVT.